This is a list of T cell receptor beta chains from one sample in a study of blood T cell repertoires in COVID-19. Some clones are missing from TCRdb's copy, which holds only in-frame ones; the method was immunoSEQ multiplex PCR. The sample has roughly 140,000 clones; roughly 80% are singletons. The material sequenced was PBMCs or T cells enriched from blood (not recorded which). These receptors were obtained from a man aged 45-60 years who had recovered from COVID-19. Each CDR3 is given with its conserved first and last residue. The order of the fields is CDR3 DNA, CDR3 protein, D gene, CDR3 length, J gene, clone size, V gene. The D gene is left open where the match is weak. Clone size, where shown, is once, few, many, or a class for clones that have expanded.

CDR3 DNA: TGCGCCAGCAGCTCAGGGTCAAATAGAAACACCGGGGAGCTGTTTTTT
CDR3 protein: CASSSGSNRNTGELFF
D gene: -
CDR3 length: 16
J gene: TRBJ2-2
clone size: -
V gene: TRBV5-1

CDR3 DNA: TGTGCCAGCAGCCAAGATAAACAGGGCAGCAATCAGCCCCAGCATTTT
CDR3 protein: CASSQDKQGSNQPQHF
D gene: -
CDR3 length: 16
J gene: TRBJ1-5
clone size: -
V gene: TRBV4-2

CDR3 DNA: TGTGCCAGCAGCCTCCGGGACAGCTACTACAATGAGCAGTTCTTC
CDR3 protein: CASSLRDSYYNEQFF
D gene: TRBD1
CDR3 length: 15
J gene: TRBJ2-1
clone size: once
V gene: TRBV7-8

CDR3 DNA: TGTGCCACCAGCCCAATTGGGACAGGGGGCGGCGGGGAGCTGTTTTTT
CDR3 protein: CATSPIGTGGGGELFF
D gene: TRBD1
CDR3 length: 16
J gene: TRBJ2-2
clone size: -
V gene: TRBV15

CDR3 DNA: TGTGCCAGCATACGGGACTATGGCTACACCTTC
CDR3 protein: CASIRDYGYTF
D gene: -
CDR3 length: 11
J gene: TRBJ1-2
clone size: few
V gene: TRBV2

CDR3 DNA: TGTGCCAGCAGCCCAGGGAGGGAGGGCTACACCTTC
CDR3 protein: CASSPGREGYTF
D gene: -
CDR3 length: 12
J gene: TRBJ1-2
clone size: -
V gene: TRBV3-1/TRBV3-2

CDR3 DNA: TGTGCCAGCTCATTCGGGACAGGGGAAGATAGAAAGCCCCAGCATTTT
CDR3 protein: CASSFGTGEDRKPQHF
D gene: TRBD1
CDR3 length: 16
J gene: TRBJ1-5
clone size: -
V gene: TRBV18

CDR3 DNA: TGTGCCAGCAGCTTAGGATCTCCAGGGTCCTCCTACGAGCAGTACTTC
CDR3 protein: CASSLGSPGSSYEQYF
D gene: -
CDR3 length: 16
J gene: TRBJ2-7
clone size: once
V gene: TRBV7-6

CDR3 DNA: TGTGCCAGTAGTATGAATCGGCGGATATTGAACACTGAAGCTTTCTTT
CDR3 protein: CASSMNRRILNTEAFF
D gene: -
CDR3 length: 16
J gene: TRBJ1-1
clone size: -
V gene: TRBV19

CDR3 DNA: TGTGCCAGCAGCCCCCTCCGGGGGGTCTCAGATACGCAGTATTTT
CDR3 protein: CASSPLRGVSDTQYF
D gene: TRBD2
CDR3 length: 15
J gene: TRBJ2-3
clone size: -
V gene: TRBV9

CDR3 DNA: TGTGCCAGTAGTATCGGTCAGCTAGGATACGAGCAGTACTTC
CDR3 protein: CASSIGQLGYEQYF
D gene: -
CDR3 length: 14
J gene: TRBJ2-7
clone size: -
V gene: TRBV19

CDR3 DNA: TGTGCCAGTAACTCCGGGACAGGGGTCACTGAAGCTTTCTTT
CDR3 protein: CASNSGTGVTEAFF
D gene: TRBD1
CDR3 length: 14
J gene: TRBJ1-1
clone size: -
V gene: TRBV19

CDR3 DNA: TGTGCCAGCAGCGAGGGGACTAGCGGGCGCACAGATACGCAGTATTTT
CDR3 protein: CASSEGTSGRTDTQYF
D gene: TRBD2
CDR3 length: 16
J gene: TRBJ2-3
clone size: -
V gene: TRBV4-2

CDR3 DNA: TGTGGGGGCAGGGCGGACACTGAAGCTTTCTTT
CDR3 protein: CGGRADTEAFF
D gene: -
CDR3 length: 11
J gene: TRBJ1-1
clone size: -
V gene: TRBV21-1

CDR3 DNA: TGTGCCAGCAGCAGGACAGGGAACCCTTTTGACGAGCAGTACTTC
CDR3 protein: CASSRTGNPFDEQYF
D gene: TRBD1
CDR3 length: 15
J gene: TRBJ2-7
clone size: -
V gene: TRBV7-9

CDR3 DNA: TGTGCCAGTAATGACAGGGAGCATACGCCCCAGCATTTT
CDR3 protein: CASNDREHTPQHF
D gene: TRBD1
CDR3 length: 13
J gene: TRBJ1-5
clone size: -
V gene: TRBV19

CDR3 DNA: TGTGCCAGCAGCTCCGTTGACAGGAACACCGGGGAGCTGTTTTTT
CDR3 protein: CASSSVDRNTGELFF
D gene: -
CDR3 length: 15
J gene: TRBJ2-2
clone size: few
V gene: TRBV7-6

CDR3 DNA: TGTGCCAGTGCGGGACTAGCGGTTATCACAGATACGCAGTATTTT
CDR3 protein: CASAGLAVITDTQYF
D gene: TRBD2
CDR3 length: 15
J gene: TRBJ2-3
clone size: -
V gene: TRBV10-3

CDR3 DNA: TGTGCCAGCAGCCAAATGTGTGACAGGAATAATTCACCCCTCCACTTT
CDR3 protein: CASSQMCDRNNSPLHF
D gene: -
CDR3 length: 16
J gene: TRBJ1-6
clone size: -
V gene: TRBV3-1/TRBV3-2

CDR3 DNA: TGTGCCAGCAGCTTAGAGTCCAGGACAGGGCTTCGCAATGAGCAGTTCTTC
CDR3 protein: CASSLESRTGLRNEQFF
D gene: TRBD1
CDR3 length: 17
J gene: TRBJ2-1
clone size: -
V gene: TRBV7-2

CDR3 DNA: TGCGCCAGCAGCAAGGGACTCCAAGAGACCCAGTACTTC
CDR3 protein: CASSKGLQETQYF
D gene: -
CDR3 length: 13
J gene: TRBJ2-5
clone size: -
V gene: TRBV4-1

CDR3 DNA: TGTGCCAGCAGCCTAGGGACAGGGCCAGACTATGGCTACACCTTC
CDR3 protein: CASSLGTGPDYGYTF
D gene: TRBD1
CDR3 length: 15
J gene: TRBJ1-2
clone size: -
V gene: TRBV7-6

CDR3 DNA: TGTGCCAGCAGCCTTCGGCGGGGGACCAATTCACCCCTCCACTTT
CDR3 protein: CASSLRRGTNSPLHF
D gene: -
CDR3 length: 15
J gene: TRBJ1-6
clone size: few
V gene: TRBV5-6

CDR3 DNA: TGTGCCAGCAGCCCAGGACAGGGTAACACTGAAGCTTTCTTT
CDR3 protein: CASSPGQGNTEAFF
D gene: TRBD1
CDR3 length: 14
J gene: TRBJ1-1
clone size: -
V gene: TRBV3-1/TRBV3-2

CDR3 DNA: TGTGCCACCAGTTCAGGGAGGACTGGGAAGGAGACCCAGTACTTC
CDR3 protein: CATSSGRTGKETQYF
D gene: -
CDR3 length: 15
J gene: TRBJ2-5
clone size: -
V gene: TRBV24-1

CDR3 DNA: TGTGCCAGCAGTGTCGGGAGAGGTAGCAATCAGCCCCAGCATTTT
CDR3 protein: CASSVGRGSNQPQHF
D gene: -
CDR3 length: 15
J gene: TRBJ1-5
clone size: -
V gene: TRBV2

CDR3 DNA: TGTGCCAGCACCCTAGCGGACTCCTACAATGAGCAGTTCTTC
CDR3 protein: CASTLADSYNEQFF
D gene: TRBD2
CDR3 length: 14
J gene: TRBJ2-1
clone size: -
V gene: TRBV9

CDR3 DNA: TGTGCCAGCAGCGTAGGCCCCGACAGGGCGAACACTGAAGCTTTCTTT
CDR3 protein: CASSVGPDRANTEAFF
D gene: TRBD1
CDR3 length: 16
J gene: TRBJ1-1
clone size: -
V gene: TRBV9

CDR3 DNA: TGCAGCGTTCGACATATGAACACTGAAGCTTTCTTT
CDR3 protein: CSVRHMNTEAFF
D gene: -
CDR3 length: 12
J gene: TRBJ1-1
clone size: -
V gene: TRBV29-1

CDR3 DNA: TGTGCCAGCAGTCCGCTGACCCCGCGGTACCAGCCCCAGCATTTT
CDR3 protein: CASSPLTPRYQPQHF
D gene: -
CDR3 length: 15
J gene: TRBJ1-5
clone size: -
V gene: TRBV27

CDR3 DNA: TGTGCCAGCAGCTTAGCAGCGGGGGCCGACAACTCCTACGAGCAGTACTTC
CDR3 protein: CASSLAAGADNSYEQYF
D gene: TRBD2
CDR3 length: 17
J gene: TRBJ2-7
clone size: -
V gene: TRBV7-6

CDR3 DNA: TGTGCCAGCAGCCCCGTTATAGGGACAGGGGTGTACGAGCAGTACTTC
CDR3 protein: CASSPVIGTGVYEQYF
D gene: TRBD1
CDR3 length: 16
J gene: TRBJ2-7
clone size: -
V gene: TRBV5-8

CDR3 DNA: TGCGCCAGCAGCCAAGCAGGGGTTTTTGGAAACACCATATATTTT
CDR3 protein: CASSQAGVFGNTIYF
D gene: -
CDR3 length: 15
J gene: TRBJ1-3
clone size: -
V gene: TRBV4-1

CDR3 DNA: TGTGCCAGCAGTCAGGGGATTCCGAAATGGAATCAGCCCCAGCATTTT
CDR3 protein: CASSQGIPKWNQPQHF
D gene: -
CDR3 length: 16
J gene: TRBJ1-5
clone size: -
V gene: TRBV27

CDR3 DNA: TGTGCCAGTAGTGTCACGGGAGAGGGCGGTGAAAAACTGTTTTTT
CDR3 protein: CASSVTGEGGEKLFF
D gene: -
CDR3 length: 15
J gene: TRBJ1-4
clone size: -
V gene: TRBV19

CDR3 DNA: TGTGCCATCAGTGGGGTGAGGCAAGAAAAACTGTTTTTT
CDR3 protein: CAISGVRQEKLFF
D gene: -
CDR3 length: 13
J gene: TRBJ1-4
clone size: once
V gene: TRBV10-3

CDR3 DNA: TGTGCCAGTAGTACGAGAGGACGGACAGGTTCGGTCACTGAAGCTTTCTTT
CDR3 protein: CASSTRGRTGSVTEAFF
D gene: TRBD1
CDR3 length: 17
J gene: TRBJ1-1
clone size: once
V gene: TRBV19

CDR3 DNA: TGTGCCAGCTGGGGACAGAACTCCTACGAGCAGTACTTC
CDR3 protein: CASWGQNSYEQYF
D gene: TRBD1
CDR3 length: 13
J gene: TRBJ2-7
clone size: -
V gene: TRBV11-3

CDR3 DNA: TGTGCCAGCAGTACCTTCGGGAGGGTAACAGATACGCAGTATTTT
CDR3 protein: CASSTFGRVTDTQYF
D gene: TRBD2
CDR3 length: 15
J gene: TRBJ2-3
clone size: -
V gene: TRBV7-2

CDR3 DNA: TGTGCCACCAGCATGCGAAGGGACAGGGCGCAAGAGACCCAGTACTTC
CDR3 protein: CATSMRRDRAQETQYF
D gene: TRBD1
CDR3 length: 16
J gene: TRBJ2-5
clone size: -
V gene: TRBV15

CDR3 DNA: TGTGCCAGCAGCCAAGGGACAGGGGACGTGTGGAATTCACCCCTCCACTTT
CDR3 protein: CASSQGTGDVWNSPLHF
D gene: TRBD1
CDR3 length: 17
J gene: TRBJ1-6
clone size: -
V gene: TRBV3-1/TRBV3-2

CDR3 DNA: TGTGCCAGCAGTGAAGGGACAGGGCGGTCCCCGCAGTATTTT
CDR3 protein: CASSEGTGRSPQYF
D gene: TRBD1
CDR3 length: 14
J gene: TRBJ2-3
clone size: -
V gene: TRBV2

CDR3 DNA: TGTGCCTGGAGGTGGGGCGCCGACTATGGCTACACCTTC
CDR3 protein: CAWRWGADYGYTF
D gene: -
CDR3 length: 13
J gene: TRBJ1-2
clone size: -
V gene: TRBV30

CDR3 DNA: TGTGCCAGCAGCCCCCGGGACAGGGGGCGAAACACTGAAGCTTTCTTT
CDR3 protein: CASSPRDRGRNTEAFF
D gene: TRBD1
CDR3 length: 16
J gene: TRBJ1-1
clone size: few
V gene: TRBV14

CDR3 DNA: TGTGCCAGCAGTTTCTATGGGACAGGGGGCAGGGAGCAGTACTTC
CDR3 protein: CASSFYGTGGREQYF
D gene: TRBD1
CDR3 length: 15
J gene: TRBJ2-7
clone size: -
V gene: TRBV27

CDR3 DNA: TGCGCCAGCAGGCGGGTAGCGTCGTACAATGAGCAGTTCTTC
CDR3 protein: CASRRVASYNEQFF
D gene: -
CDR3 length: 14
J gene: TRBJ2-1
clone size: -
V gene: TRBV4-1

CDR3 DNA: TGCGCCAGCAGCTTGGGAGTTCGTAGCACAGATACGCAGTATTTT
CDR3 protein: CASSLGVRSTDTQYF
D gene: -
CDR3 length: 15
J gene: TRBJ2-3
clone size: -
V gene: TRBV5-1

CDR3 DNA: TGTGCCAGTAGTCCTATTCCGACAGCCTATAGCAATCAGCCCCAGCATTTT
CDR3 protein: CASSPIPTAYSNQPQHF
D gene: -
CDR3 length: 17
J gene: TRBJ1-5
clone size: -
V gene: TRBV19

CDR3 DNA: TGCGCCAGCAGCTCCGGACAGAGGGAGACCCAGTACTTC
CDR3 protein: CASSSGQRETQYF
D gene: -
CDR3 length: 13
J gene: TRBJ2-5
clone size: -
V gene: TRBV5-1

CDR3 DNA: TGTGCCAGCAGCTCAACAGGGAACTATGGCTACACCTTC
CDR3 protein: CASSSTGNYGYTF
D gene: -
CDR3 length: 13
J gene: TRBJ1-2
clone size: -
V gene: TRBV7-2

CDR3 DNA: TGTGCCAGCAGCGTAGGGCTCCCTCGGGGGGATACGCAGTATTTT
CDR3 protein: CASSVGLPRGDTQYF
D gene: -
CDR3 length: 15
J gene: TRBJ2-3
clone size: once
V gene: TRBV9

CDR3 DNA: TGTGCCAGCAGTTTAGGGTGGGGAGCCCCGAGGACCCAGTACTTC
CDR3 protein: CASSLGWGAPRTQYF
D gene: -
CDR3 length: 15
J gene: TRBJ2-5
clone size: -
V gene: TRBV2

CDR3 DNA: TGCAGCGTTGAAGGTGGTCGACAGGGGGTAACAGATACGCAGTATTTT
CDR3 protein: CSVEGGRQGVTDTQYF
D gene: TRBD1
CDR3 length: 16
J gene: TRBJ2-3
clone size: -
V gene: TRBV29-1

CDR3 DNA: TGTGCCAGCAGCCCACAGGGACGGATGAACACTGAAGCTTTCTTT
CDR3 protein: CASSPQGRMNTEAFF
D gene: -
CDR3 length: 15
J gene: TRBJ1-1
clone size: -
V gene: TRBV2

CDR3 DNA: TGTGCCAGCAGTATGGACAGCAACTATGGCTACACCTTC
CDR3 protein: CASSMDSNYGYTF
D gene: -
CDR3 length: 13
J gene: TRBJ1-2
clone size: -
V gene: TRBV27